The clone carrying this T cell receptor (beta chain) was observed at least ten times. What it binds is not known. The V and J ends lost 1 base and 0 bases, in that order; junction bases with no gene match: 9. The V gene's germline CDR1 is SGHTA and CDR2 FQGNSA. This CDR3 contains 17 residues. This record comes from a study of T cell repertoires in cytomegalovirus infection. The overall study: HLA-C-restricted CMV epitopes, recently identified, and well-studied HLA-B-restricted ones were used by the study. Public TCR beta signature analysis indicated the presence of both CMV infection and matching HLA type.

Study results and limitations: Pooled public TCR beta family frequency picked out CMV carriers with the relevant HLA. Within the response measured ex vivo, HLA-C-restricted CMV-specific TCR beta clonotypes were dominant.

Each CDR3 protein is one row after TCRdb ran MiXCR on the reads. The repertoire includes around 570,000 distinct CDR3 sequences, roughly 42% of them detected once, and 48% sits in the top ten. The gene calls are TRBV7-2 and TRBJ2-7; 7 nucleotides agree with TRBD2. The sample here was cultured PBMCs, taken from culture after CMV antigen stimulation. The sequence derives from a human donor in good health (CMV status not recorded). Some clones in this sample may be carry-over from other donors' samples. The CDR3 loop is CASSLVASGRSSYEQYF. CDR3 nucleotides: TGTGCCAGCAGCTTAGTGGCTAGCGGAAGGAGCTCCTACGAGCAGTACTTC.